Sequencing of this T cell receptor beta chain was carried out in a study of Graves' ophthalmopathy and Graves' hyperthyroidism. Study findings and constraints: The model predicted progression of ophthalmopathy with a sensitivity of 60% to 71%, and its specificity was about 73%.

Ten or more counts support this clonotype. The antigen is undetermined. For repertoire sequencing, the TCR beta CDR3 regions were amplified from RNA transcripts. The first round was an RT-PCR with HTBI primers, and the second round was a multiplex PCR. TCRdb re-analysed the multiplex PCR reads in MiXCR, keeping a single row per CDR3 protein. The top ten hold 1.5% to 2% of the sample, which has some 390,000 distinct CDR3 sequences, around 18% seen once. J gave up 5 bases and V 2 bases, and 7 bases lay outside the gene matches. CDR1 and CDR2 (germline): MNHNS, SASEGT. The CDR3 has 15 residues. What was sequenced was peripheral blood. The rearrangement joins TRBV6-1 to TRBJ2-5, with TRBD1 matching over 8 bases. The receptor's source is a young woman with Graves' ophthalmopathy. CDR3 nucleotides: TGTGCCAGCAGTGAACCCGCAGGGGGCGAGGAGACCCAGTACTTC. Translated: CASSEPAGGEETQYF.